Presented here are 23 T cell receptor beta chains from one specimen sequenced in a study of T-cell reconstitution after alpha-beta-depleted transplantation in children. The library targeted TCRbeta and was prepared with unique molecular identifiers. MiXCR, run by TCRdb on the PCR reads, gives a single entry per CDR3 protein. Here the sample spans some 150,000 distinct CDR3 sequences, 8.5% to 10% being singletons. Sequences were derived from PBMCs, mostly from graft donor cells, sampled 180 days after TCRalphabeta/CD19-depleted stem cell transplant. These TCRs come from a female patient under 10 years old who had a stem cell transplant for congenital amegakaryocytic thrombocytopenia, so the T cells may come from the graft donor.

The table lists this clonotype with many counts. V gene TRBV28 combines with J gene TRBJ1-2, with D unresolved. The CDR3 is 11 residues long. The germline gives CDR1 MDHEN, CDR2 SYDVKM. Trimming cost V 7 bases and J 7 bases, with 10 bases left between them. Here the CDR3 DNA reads TGTGCCAGCACAATTGGAGGTGGCTACACCTTC. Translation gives CASTIGGGYTF.

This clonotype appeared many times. DNA for the CDR3: TGCGCCAGCAGCTTAATCAGGGGGGAGACTGAAGCTTTCTTT. It specifies CASSLIRGETEAFF. This chain connects TRBV5-1 to TRBJ1-1, with 7 bases that match TRBD1. Losses at the gene ends were 2 bases for V and 5 bases for J; bases not matched to a gene: 6. The CDR3 is made up of 14 amino acids. Per germline, CDR1 SGHRS and CDR2 YFSETQ.

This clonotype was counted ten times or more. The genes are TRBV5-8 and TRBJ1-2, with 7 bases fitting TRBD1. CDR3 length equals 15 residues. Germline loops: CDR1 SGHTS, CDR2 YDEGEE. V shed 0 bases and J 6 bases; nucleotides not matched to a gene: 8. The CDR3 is CASSLAARTGHGYTF. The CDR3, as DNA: TGTGCCAGCAGCTTGGCCGCACGGACAGGACATGGCTACACCTTC.

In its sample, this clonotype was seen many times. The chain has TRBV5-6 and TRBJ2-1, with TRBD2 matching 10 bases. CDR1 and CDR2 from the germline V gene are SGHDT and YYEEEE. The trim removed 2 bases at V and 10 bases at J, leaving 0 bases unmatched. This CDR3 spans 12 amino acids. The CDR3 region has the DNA TGTGCCAGCAGCTTACTAGCGGGGGAGCAGTTCTTC. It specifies CASSLLAGEQFF.

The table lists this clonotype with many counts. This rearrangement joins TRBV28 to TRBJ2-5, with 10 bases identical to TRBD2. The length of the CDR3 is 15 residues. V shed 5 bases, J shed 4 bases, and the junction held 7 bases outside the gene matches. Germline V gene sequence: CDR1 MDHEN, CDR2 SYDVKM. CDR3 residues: CASSRLAGVRETQYF. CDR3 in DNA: TGTGCCAGCAGTCGTCTAGCGGGGGTCAGAGAGACCCAGTACTTC.

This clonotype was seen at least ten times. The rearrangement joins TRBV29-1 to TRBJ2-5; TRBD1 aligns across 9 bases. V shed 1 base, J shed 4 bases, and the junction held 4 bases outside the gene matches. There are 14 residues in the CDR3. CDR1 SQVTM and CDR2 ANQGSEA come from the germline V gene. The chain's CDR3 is CSVEGGTGIETQYF. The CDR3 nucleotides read TGCAGCGTTGAAGGGGGGACAGGGATAGAGACCCAGTACTTC.

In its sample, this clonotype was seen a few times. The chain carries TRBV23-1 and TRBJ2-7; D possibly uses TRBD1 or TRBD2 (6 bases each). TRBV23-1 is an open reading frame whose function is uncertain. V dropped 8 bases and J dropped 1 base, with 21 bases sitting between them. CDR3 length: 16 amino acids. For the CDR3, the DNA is TGCGCCAGCGAATTTAGGGGGGACTTCACATCCTACGAGCAGTACTTC. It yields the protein CASEFRGDFTSYEQYF.

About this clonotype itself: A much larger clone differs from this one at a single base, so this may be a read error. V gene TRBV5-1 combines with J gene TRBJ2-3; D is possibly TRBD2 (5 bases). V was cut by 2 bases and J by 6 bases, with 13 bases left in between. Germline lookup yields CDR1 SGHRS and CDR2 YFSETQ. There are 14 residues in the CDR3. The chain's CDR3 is CASSFRRTDDTQYF. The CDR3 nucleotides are TGCGCCAGCAGCTTTAGGAGGACTGACGATACGCAGTATTTT.

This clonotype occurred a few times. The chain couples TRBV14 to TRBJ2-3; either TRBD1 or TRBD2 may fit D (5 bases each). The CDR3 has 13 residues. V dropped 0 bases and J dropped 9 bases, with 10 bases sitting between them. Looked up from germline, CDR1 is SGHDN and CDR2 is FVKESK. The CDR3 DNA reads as TGTGCCAGCAGCCAAGACCTCGGGACGACGCAGTATTTT. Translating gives CASSQDLGTTQYF.

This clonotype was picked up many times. As DNA, the CDR3 is TGTGCCAGCAGCTTAGCAGTAGCGGGGGGGCACCCGACCCAGTACTTC. This translates into CASSLAVAGGHPTQYF. The V gene is TRBV7-2, the J gene TRBJ2-5, with 11 bases lining up with TRBD2. Germline V CDR1 and CDR2: SGHTA, FQGNSA. CDR3 length: 16 amino acids. V shed 0 bases and J 7 bases; nucleotides not matched to a gene: 7.

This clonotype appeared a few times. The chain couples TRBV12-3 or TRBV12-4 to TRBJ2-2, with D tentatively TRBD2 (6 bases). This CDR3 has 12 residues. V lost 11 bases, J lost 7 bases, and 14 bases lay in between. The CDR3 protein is CAGLRDGGELFF. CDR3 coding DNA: TGTGCCGGACTAAGGGACGGCGGGGAGCTGTTTTTT.

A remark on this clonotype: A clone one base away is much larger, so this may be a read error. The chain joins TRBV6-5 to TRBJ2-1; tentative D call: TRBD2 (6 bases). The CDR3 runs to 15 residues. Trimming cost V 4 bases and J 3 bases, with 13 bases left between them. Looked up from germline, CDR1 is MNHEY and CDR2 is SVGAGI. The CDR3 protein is CASSWSSVSYNEQFF. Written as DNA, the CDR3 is TGTGCCAGCAGTTGGTCTAGCGTGAGCTACAATGAGCAGTTCTTC.

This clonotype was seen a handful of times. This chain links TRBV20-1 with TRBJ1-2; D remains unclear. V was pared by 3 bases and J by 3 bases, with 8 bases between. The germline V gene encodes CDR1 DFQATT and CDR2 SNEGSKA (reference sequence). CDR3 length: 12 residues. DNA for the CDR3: TGCAGTGCTAGGGAGCCTGACTATGGCTACACCTTC. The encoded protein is CSAREPDYGYTF.

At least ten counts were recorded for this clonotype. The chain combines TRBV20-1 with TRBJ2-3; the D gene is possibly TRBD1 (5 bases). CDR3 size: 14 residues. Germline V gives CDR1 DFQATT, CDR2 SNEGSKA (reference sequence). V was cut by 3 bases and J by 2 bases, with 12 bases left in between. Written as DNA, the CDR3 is TGCAGTGCTAGTCGACAGACAAACACAGATACGCAGTATTTT. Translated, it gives CSASRQTNTDTQYF.

This CDR3 is CASSLALEAKNIQYF. The CDR3 DNA follows: TGTGCCAGCAGCTTGGCCCTGGAGGCCAAAAACATTCAGTACTTC. The chain combines TRBV5-6 with TRBJ2-4; the D is unclear. The germline CDR1 and CDR2 sequences are SGHDT and YYEEEE. Trimming stripped 0 bases from V and 1 base from J, with 8 bases between. This CDR3 comprises 15 residues.

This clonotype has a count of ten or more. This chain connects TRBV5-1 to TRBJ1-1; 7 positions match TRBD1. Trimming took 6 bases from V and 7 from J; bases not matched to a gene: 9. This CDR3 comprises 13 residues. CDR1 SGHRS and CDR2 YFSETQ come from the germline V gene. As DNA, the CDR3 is TGCGCCAGCAACGCTGAGGGGGCTAGTGAAGCTTTCTTT. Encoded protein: CASNAEGASEAFF.

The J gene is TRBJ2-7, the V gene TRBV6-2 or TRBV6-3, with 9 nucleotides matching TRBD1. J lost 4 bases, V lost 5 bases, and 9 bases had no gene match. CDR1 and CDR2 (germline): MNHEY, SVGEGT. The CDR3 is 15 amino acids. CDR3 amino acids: CASSRPGTGNYEQYF. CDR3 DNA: TGTGCCAGCAGTCGACCCGGGACAGGGAATTACGAGCAGTACTTC.

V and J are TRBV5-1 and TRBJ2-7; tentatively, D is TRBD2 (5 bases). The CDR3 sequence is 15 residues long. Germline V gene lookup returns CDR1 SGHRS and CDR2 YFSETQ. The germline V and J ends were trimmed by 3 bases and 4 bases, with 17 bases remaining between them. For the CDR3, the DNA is TGCGCCAGCAGCTCGACGAGCGGAAGAGGGTACGAGCAGTACTTC. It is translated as CASSSTSGRGYEQYF.

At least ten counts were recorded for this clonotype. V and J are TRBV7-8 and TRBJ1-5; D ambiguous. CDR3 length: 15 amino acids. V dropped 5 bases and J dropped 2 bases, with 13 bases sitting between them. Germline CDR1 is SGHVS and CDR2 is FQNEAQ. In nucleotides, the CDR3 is TGTGCCAGCAGCCGAGAGCCATTCCGCAATCAGCCCCAGCATTTT. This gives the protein CASSREPFRNQPQHF.

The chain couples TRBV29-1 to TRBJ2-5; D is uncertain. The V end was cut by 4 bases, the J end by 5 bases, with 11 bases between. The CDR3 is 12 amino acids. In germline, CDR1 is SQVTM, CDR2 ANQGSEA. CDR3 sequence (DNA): TGCAGCGTTGGGGGTTTCGGGGAGACCCAGTACTTC. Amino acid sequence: CSVGGFGETQYF.

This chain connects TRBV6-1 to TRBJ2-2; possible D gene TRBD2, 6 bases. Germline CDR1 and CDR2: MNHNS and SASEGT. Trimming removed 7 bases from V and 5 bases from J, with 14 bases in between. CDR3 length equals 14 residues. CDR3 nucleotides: TGTGCCAGCATCGGGGGACTGCCGACCGGGGAGCTGTTTTTT. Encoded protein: CASIGGLPTGELFF.

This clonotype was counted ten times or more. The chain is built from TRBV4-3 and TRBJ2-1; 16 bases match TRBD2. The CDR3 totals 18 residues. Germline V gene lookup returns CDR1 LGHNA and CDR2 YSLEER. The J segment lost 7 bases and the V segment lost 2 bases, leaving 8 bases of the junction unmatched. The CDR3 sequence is CASSQRYGGLAGGNEQFF. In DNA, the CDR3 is TGCGCCAGCAGCCAAAGATATGGGGGACTAGCGGGAGGGAATGAGCAGTTCTTC.

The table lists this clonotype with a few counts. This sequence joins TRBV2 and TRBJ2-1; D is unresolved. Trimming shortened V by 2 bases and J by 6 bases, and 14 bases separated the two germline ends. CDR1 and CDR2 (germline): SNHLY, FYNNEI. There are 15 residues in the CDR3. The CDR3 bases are TGTGCCAGCAGTGAATTGCTAGTACCGGCCAATGAGCAGTTCTTC. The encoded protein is CASSELLVPANEQFF.